The 18 T cell receptor beta chains reported below all come from one sample, sequenced in a study of CD8+ T cells in alopecia areata. Isolated RNA was reverse transcribed into cDNA used as the sequencing template. Only in-frame clones appear in the TCRdb table, and some are missing; sequencing was by immunoSEQ multiplex PCR. The table records some 82,000 clones, roughly half of them present only once. Sequencing used NKG2D-high CD8+ T cells sorted from blood. Every receptor here comes from a human donor with alopecia areata.

This clone showed up just once. The chain couples TRBV5-1 to TRBJ1-2, with D maybe TRBD1 (5 bases). This CDR3 contains 14 residues. Per the germline V gene, CDR1 is SGHRS and CDR2 is YFSETQ. Trimming removed 1 base at V and 4 bases at J, with 11 bases between. The CDR3, as DNA: TGCGCCAGCAGCTTGCCGACAGAGCTCTATGGCTACACCTTC. This sequence encodes CASSLPTELYGYTF.

The V and J genes are TRBV7-9 and TRBJ2-7; D is possibly TRBD1 (6 bases). CDR3 size: 14 residues. Trimming took 4 bases from V and 5 from J, leaving 15 bases between them. Germline V lookup: CDR1 SEHNR, CDR2 FQNEAQ (reference sequence). The DNA of the CDR3 is TGTGCCAGCAGCTCTACAGGGTTAGACCACGAGCAGTACTTC. Protein product: CASSSTGLDHEQYF.

In this sample, this clone turned up a few times. CDR3 region: CASSKTNQPQHF. The DNA for the CDR3 is TGTGCCAGCAGCAAAACGAATCAGCCCCAGCATTTT. The V call is TRBV28, the J call TRBJ1-5; D is unclear. The ends were cut back, 6 bases at V and 4 bases at J, with 7 bases in the middle. This CDR3 spans 12 amino acids. Germline CDR1 reads MDHEN; CDR2 reads SYDVKM.

This sequence joins TRBV27 and TRBJ2-1; 12 bases are a match to TRBD2. The V gene's germline CDR1 is MNHEY and CDR2 SMNVEV (reference sequence). With 4 bases clipped from V and 6 bases from J, the junction kept 1 base outside the gene matches. The CDR3 length is 14 residues. The CDR3 DNA sequence: TGTGCCAGCAGTTCGGGACTAGCGGGCAATGAGCAGTTCTTC. The encoded protein is CASSSGLAGNEQFF.

This rearrangement joins TRBV7-2 to TRBJ2-1, with D hard to call. Germline-derived CDR1 and CDR2 are SGHTA and FQGNSA. The CDR3 spans 13 residues. V lost 1 base and J lost 5, with 6 bases in between. The CDR3 nucleotides read TGTGCCAGCAGCTTAGGCTGGGACAATGAGCAGTTCTTC. Translating gives CASSLGWDNEQFF.

Only a few counts were recorded for this clone. The V gene is TRBV5-1, the J gene TRBJ2-7; the D is unclear. CDR1 SGHRS and CDR2 YFSETQ come from the germline V gene. This CDR3 has 12 residues. V was pared by 2 bases and J by 3 bases, with 6 bases between. As DNA, the CDR3 is TGCGCCAGCAGCTTCGGCAGCTACGAGCAGTACTTC. Its translation is CASSFGSYEQYF.

In this sample, this clone turned up a few times. The chain combines TRBV2 with TRBJ2-1; TRBD2 might be the D (5 bases). The CDR3 loop spans 10 amino acids. V lost 6 bases, J lost 10 bases, and 7 bases lay in between. Germline values: CDR1 SNHLY, CDR2 FYNNEI. CDR3 sequence (DNA): TGTGCCAGCAGGGGAGTGGAGCAGTTCTTC. Encoded protein: CASRGVEQFF.

The V call is TRBV29-1, the J call TRBJ2-1, with 9 bases lining up with TRBD2. Germline values: CDR1 SQVTM, CDR2 ANQGSEA. Losses at the gene ends were 0 bases for V and 8 bases for J; bases not matched to a gene: 14. This CDR3 is 17 amino acids long. The CDR3 sequence: CSVEDLLPSGKSDEQFF. The CDR3 DNA follows: TGCAGCGTTGAAGATCTATTACCTAGCGGGAAGTCGGATGAGCAGTTCTTC.

J is TRBJ2-6 and V is TRBV27; D is possibly TRBD1 or TRBD2 (6 bases each). Trimming removed 7 bases at V and 4 bases at J, with 14 bases between. Germline values: CDR1 MNHEY, CDR2 SMNVEV (reference sequence). CDR3 length: 15 residues. Written as DNA, the CDR3 is TGTGCCAGCAATTTTAGGGGGGCCGGGGCCAACGTCCTGACTTTC. Translating gives CASNFRGAGANVLTF. Variable domain in full (rest from reference TRBV27 and TRBJ2-6): EAQVTQNPRYLITVTGKKLTVTCSQNMNHEYMSWYRQDPGLGLRQIYYSMNVEVTDKGDVPEGYKVSRKEKRNFPLILESPSPNQTSLYFCASNFRGAGANVLTFGAGSRLTVL.

V gene TRBV4-1 combines with J gene TRBJ1-1, with 9 bases lining up with TRBD1. Trimming removed 3 bases from V and 4 bases from J; junction bases left unmatched: 12. CDR1 is MGHRA and CDR2 is YSYEKL in the germline V gene. This CDR3 is 17 amino acids long. The CDR3 here is CASSHPGTGLVSTEAFF. The CDR3 DNA reads TGCGCCAGCAGCCACCCCGGGACAGGGTTGGTGAGCACTGAAGCTTTCTTT.

The chain couples TRBV5-1 to TRBJ2-7; D gene ambiguous. The ends were cut back, 0 bases at V and 7 bases at J, with 14 bases in the middle. Looked up from germline, CDR1 is SGHRS and CDR2 is YFSETQ. The CDR3 runs to 14 residues. Written as DNA, the CDR3 is TGCGCCAGCAGCTTGGCTCAGCGAGCTGGGGAGCAGTACTTC. Its protein is CASSLAQRAGEQYF.

This rearrangement joins TRBV9 to TRBJ1-3, with no clear D. Trimming shortened V by 3 bases and J by 3 bases, and 7 bases separated the two germline ends. The CDR3 has 13 residues. Germline-derived CDR1 and CDR2 are SGDLS and YYNGEE. Written as DNA, the CDR3 is TGTGCCAGCAGCGCACGGGATGGAAACACCATATATTTT. This gives the protein CASSARDGNTIYF.

The rearrangement links TRBV29-1 to TRBJ2-1; 10 bases agree with TRBD2. Germline V gene lookup returns CDR1 SQVTM and CDR2 ANQGSEA. The CDR3 is 14 residues long. CDR3 DNA sequence: TGCGGCGGCGATGGACTAGCGGAGTACAATGAGCAGTTCTTC. It is translated as CGGDGLAEYNEQFF.

This clone was counted only a few times. The J gene is TRBJ2-7, the V gene TRBV7-8; 12 nucleotides match TRBD2. The CDR3 runs 15 residues. Germline-derived CDR1 and CDR2 are SGHVS and FQNEAQ. V shed 5 bases, J shed 7 bases, and the junction held 9 bases outside the gene matches. This CDR3 reads CASSMPGLAGSEQYF. In nucleotides, the CDR3 is TGTGCCAGCAGCATGCCGGGACTAGCGGGCTCTGAGCAGTACTTC.

This clone was detected only a few times. The rearrangement uses TRBV27 and TRBJ2-4; 8 nucleotides match TRBD2. CDR1 and CDR2 from the germline V gene are MNHEY and SMNVEV (reference sequence). There are 14 residues in the CDR3. Trimming took 3 bases from V and 11 from J; bases not matched to a gene: 9. Here the CDR3 reads CASSFEREWGFQYF. DNA for the CDR3: TGTGCCAGCAGTTTCGAGCGGGAGTGGGGGTTTCAGTACTTC.

This clone was detected only a few times. CDR3 sequence: CASSSTGEDGEQYF. As DNA, the CDR3 is TGTGCCAGCAGTTCCACAGGGGAAGATGGCGAGCAGTACTTC. V and J are TRBV13 and TRBJ2-7; 7 positions agree with TRBD1. This CDR3 region has 14 residues. In germline, CDR1 is PRHDT, CDR2 FYEKMQ (reference sequence). J lost 6 bases, V lost 6 bases, and 11 bases had no gene match.

The chain employs TRBV30 and TRBJ2-7, with 7 bases fitting TRBD1. The J call may be wrong; the DNA end is better matched by TRBJ2-5. This CDR3 has 13 residues. The germline V gene has CDR1 GTSNPN and CDR2 SVGIG (reference sequence). CDR3 region: CAWSRTGDGTQYF. The CDR3 DNA reads as TGTGCCTGGAGTAGAACAGGGGACGGGACCCAGTACTTC.

The CDR3 bases are TGTGCCAGTAACCTACTAGCGGGGGCGAACACCGGGGAGCTGTTTTTT. It encodes CASNLLAGANTGELFF. The genes are TRBV19 and TRBJ2-2; 11 nucleotides line up with TRBD2. The V gene's germline CDR1 is LNHDA and CDR2 SQIVND (reference sequence). The length of the CDR3 is 16 residues. V shed 7 bases, J shed 0 bases, and the junction held 4 bases outside the gene matches.